The 17 T cell receptor beta chains below were found in one sample sequenced in a study of shared clonotypes between healthy human individuals. Data came from immunoSEQ multiplex PCR; TCRdb stores just in-frame clones and leaves some out. The table shows millions of clones, with roughly 96% occurring only once. Sequences were obtained from naive CD4+ T cells sorted from blood. The subset denotes: CD45RA+ positively selected. These receptor sequences come from a man aged 18 to 35 in good health.

V and J are TRBV19 and TRBJ1-6; D perhaps matches TRBD1 (5 bases). Per the germline V gene, CDR1 is LNHDA and CDR2 is SQIVND (reference sequence). Trimming cost V 7 bases and J 10 bases, with 20 bases left between them. CDR3 length: 15 residues. The DNA of the CDR3 is TGTGCCAGTACTCCTGACGGGGGGAAATTGTCACCCCTCCACTTT. Its translation is CASTPDGGKLSPLHF.

The chain couples TRBV28 to TRBJ1-2; TRBD1 might be the D (5 bases). Trimming removed 4 bases at V and 3 bases at J, with 9 bases between. CDR3 length: 13 amino acids. Germline V gene data show CDR1 as MDHEN and CDR2 as SYDVKM. As DNA, the CDR3 is TGTGCCAGCAGTTACCCCAGGGACTATGGCTACACCTTC. The encoded protein is CASSYPRDYGYTF.

The chain employs TRBV19 and TRBJ1-5; no definite D call. The germline gives CDR1 LNHDA, CDR2 SQIVND (reference sequence). The length of the CDR3 is 14 residues. V lost 4 bases, J lost 3 bases, and 10 bases lay in between. The CDR3 loop reads CASSTEKLNQPQHF. The CDR3 bases are TGTGCCAGTAGTACAGAGAAACTCAATCAGCCCCAGCATTTT.

CDR3 protein: CAWSETGSGGYNEQFF. The DNA for the CDR3 is TGTGCCTGGAGTGAGACGGGGTCAGGGGGGTATAATGAGCAGTTCTTC. The chain uses TRBV30 and TRBJ2-1; maybe TRBD1 (7 bases). The CDR3 runs 16 residues. Between the trimmed V and J ends, which lost 1 base and 7 bases, there was a span of 20 bases. CDR1 is GTSNPN and CDR2 is SVGIG in the germline V gene (reference sequence). The full variable domain, in which reference TRBV30 and TRBJ2-1 provide the parts outside the CDR3, is SQTIHQWPATLVQPVGSPLSLECTVEGTSNPNLYWYRQAAGRGLQLLFYSVGIGQISSEVPQNLSASRPQDRQFILSSKKLLLSDSGFYLCAWSETGSGGYNEQFFGPGTRLTVL.

The V gene is TRBV7-9, the J gene TRBJ2-5; no firm D call. The V end was cut by 6 bases, the J end by 0 bases, with 14 bases between. Germline V lookup: CDR1 SEHNR, CDR2 FQNEAQ (reference sequence). This CDR3 is built from 15 residues. DNA of the CDR3: TGTGCCAGCAGTCTCCGCACTTGGTACCAAGAGACCCAGTACTTC. This sequence encodes CASSLRTWYQETQYF.

This sequence joins TRBV27 and TRBJ1-5; no firm D call. The V and J ends lost 0 bases and 1 base respectively, with 7 bases between them. CDR3 length equals 15 residues. Germline loops: CDR1 MNHEY, CDR2 SMNVEV (reference sequence). CDR3: CASSLSTTSNQPQHF. CDR3 nucleotides: TGTGCCAGCAGTTTATCGACGACAAGCAATCAGCCCCAGCATTTT.

The J gene is TRBJ2-6, the V gene TRBV28; TRBD1 matches at 10 bases. CDR3 length equals 17 residues. After removal of 5 bases from V and 1 base from J, the junction contained 5 bases not matched to a gene. Germline loops: CDR1 MDHEN, CDR2 SYDVKM. This CDR3 reads CASSARDRGSGANVLTF. CDR3 nucleotide sequence: TGTGCCAGCAGTGCCCGGGACAGGGGTTCTGGGGCCAACGTCCTGACTTTC.

The chain employs TRBV20-1 and TRBJ1-1; D remains unclear. The germline CDR1 and CDR2 sequences are DFQATT and SNEGSKA (reference sequence). V lost 2 bases and J lost 8, with 6 bases in between. The length of the CDR3 is 10 residues. The CDR3: CSARRSEAFF. CDR3 sequence (DNA): TGCAGTGCTAGAAGGTCCGAAGCTTTCTTT.

The chain employs TRBV12-5 and TRBJ2-5; a possible D gene is TRBD2 (5 bases). Germline CDR1 reads LGHNT; CDR2 reads FRNRAP. The V end was cut by 5 bases, the J end by 4 bases, with 8 bases between. This CDR3 is 12 amino acids long. CDR3 sequence: CASGDRGETQYF. The CDR3 DNA reads TGTGCTAGTGGTGATCGGGGAGAGACCCAGTACTTC.

The chain is built from TRBV7-2 and TRBJ1-2, with no clear D. Germline assignment: CDR1 SGHTA and CDR2 FQGNSA. V was cut by 5 bases and J by 6 bases, with 13 bases left in between. CDR3 size: 13 residues. CDR3 nucleotide sequence: TGTGCCAGCAGCCCCGAGGAGAACCATGGCTACACCTTC. It translates to CASSPEENHGYTF.

The CDR3 DNA sequence: TGTGCCAGCAGTTCCCGACAGGGGCCAGGGAATTCACCCCTCCACTTT. As protein: CASSSRQGPGNSPLHF. This chain connects TRBV28 to TRBJ1-6, with 8 bases fitting TRBD1. CDR3 size: 16 residues. J gave up 7 bases and V 4 bases, and 9 bases lay outside the gene matches. Germline V gene data show CDR1 as MDHEN and CDR2 as SYDVKM.

About this clone: The same CDR3 arises from other DNA sequences in this sample as well. The V and J genes are TRBV7-9 and TRBJ1-3; D is uncertain. V was cut by 0 bases and J by 4 bases, with 4 bases left in between. Per germline, CDR1 SEHNR and CDR2 FQNEAQ (reference sequence). The CDR3 has 13 amino acids. CDR3 region: CASSLASGNTIYF. Written as DNA, the CDR3 is TGTGCCAGCAGCTTAGCATCGGGAAACACCATATATTTT.

The CDR3 DNA follows: TGCGCCAGCAGCTTGGGCGAAAGCGCTGGGAGGAACACTGAAGCTTTCTTT. It specifies CASSLGESAGRNTEAFF. The chain joins TRBV5-1 to TRBJ1-1; D not resolved. Germline loops: CDR1 SGHRS, CDR2 YFSETQ. The CDR3 consists of 17 residues. V was trimmed by 0 bases and J by 1 base, leaving 16 bases between them.

The rearrangement uses TRBV10-3 and TRBJ1-5; 9 positions agree with TRBD1. CDR3 length: 14 amino acids. Looked up from germline, CDR1 is ENHRY and CDR2 is SYGVKD. V trimming: 10 bases; J trimming: 4 bases; junction bases outside the gene matches: 8. The CDR3 here is CATTDRGLNQPQHF. The CDR3 DNA reads as TGTGCCACGACGGACAGGGGTTTAAATCAGCCCCAGCATTTT.

This rearrangement joins TRBV10-3 to TRBJ1-4; D is perhaps TRBD1 (5 bases). Deletions cut 6 bases from V and 4 bases from J, with 12 bases between. CDR1 ENHRY and CDR2 SYGVKD come from the germline V gene. This CDR3 is 14 amino acids long. The CDR3 loop reads CAIRDSSGNEKLFF. In DNA form, the CDR3 reads TGTGCCATCAGAGACAGTAGTGGTAATGAAAAACTGTTTTTT.

As DNA, the CDR3 is TGTGCCAGCAGTGGACTAGCGGGGAGCCCAAAAAACATTCAGTACTTC. It specifies CASSGLAGSPKNIQYF. J is TRBJ2-4 and V is TRBV2; 11 positions agree with TRBD2. V was clipped by 4 bases and J by 4 bases; unmatched bases: 6. The length of the CDR3 is 16 residues. Germline V lookup: CDR1 SNHLY, CDR2 FYNNEI. Together with reference TRBV2 and TRBJ2-4, the CDR3 gives the full variable domain: EPEVTQTPSHQVTQMGQEVILRCVPISNHLYFYWYRQILGQKVEFLVSFYNNEISEKSEIFDDQFSVERPDGSNFTLKIRSTKLEDSAMYFCASSGLAGSPKNIQYFGAGTRLSVL.

About this clone: The same CDR3 can be traced to other DNA sequences in this sample. CDR3 sequence: CASSLRGETQYF. CDR3 coding DNA: TGCGCCAGCAGCTTACGAGGAGAGACCCAGTACTTC. This rearrangement joins TRBV5-1 to TRBJ2-5; D is unresolved. V gave up 2 bases and J gave up 4 bases, with 6 bases separating them. The CDR3 has 12 amino acids. Germline CDR1 reads SGHRS; CDR2 reads YFSETQ.